The T cell receptor (beta chain) described here comes from a study of post-analysis software for immune sequencing data. About the research overall: Recorded disease courses covered relapsing-remitting, secondary progressive and progressive-relapsing multiple sclerosis. Some patients had no subtype annotation. Notes on the study in general: Compared with controls, patients showed significantly lower normalized Chao1 diversity. In patients, about 5 TRBV segments were more frequent than in controls, with TRBV5-6, TRBV5-1 and TRBV20-1 among them. Strong co-clustering by F measure linked samples that shared a preparation batch.

The CDR3 is made up of 18 amino acids. The V end was cut by 8 bases, the J end by 0 bases, with 20 bases between. Germline V gene sequence: CDR1 MNHNS, CDR2 SASEGT. As to this clonotype: Its antigen is undetermined.

The authors incorporated unique molecular identifiers into the TCR beta cDNA libraries. The source material, about 0.95 to 10 million T cells, gave rise to 500,000 or so cDNA molecules. In TCRdb, the PCR reads were re-called with MiXCR into one record per CDR3 protein. The sample consists of hundreds of thousands of distinct CDR3 sequences, around 64% of them appearing once. The clonotype originates from a girl aged 2 to 10 with multiple sclerosis. The sample taken for sequencing was blood. This sequence joins TRBV6-1 and TRBJ1-6; tentatively, D is TRBD1 (6 bases). The CDR3 sequence: CASGPGALFSSYNSPLHF. The CDR3 DNA sequence: TGTGCCAGCGGCCCAGGGGCATTGTTCAGCTCCTATAATTCACCCCTCCACTTT.